These 17 T cell receptor beta chains were all obtained from the same sample, sequenced in a study of T cell changes during pregnancy in multiple sclerosis. Assay: immunoSEQ multiplex PCR; the TCRdb copy retains only in-frame clones and omits some. The sample yields around 63,000 clones, 80% to 95% seen once. Here the sequenced sample was peripheral blood, taken in the third trimester of pregnancy. These receptor sequences come from a female donor in good health, enrolled as a control in a pregnancy study.

This chain connects TRBV5-6 to TRBJ2-7, with D perhaps TRBD2 (5 bases). CDR3 length equals 12 residues. Trimming left V 3 bases short and J 6 bases short, with 10 bases between. Germline V gene data show CDR1 as SGHDT and CDR2 as YYEEEE. This chain's CDR3 is CASSSGNREQYF. The CDR3 DNA reads as TGTGCCAGCAGCTCGGGGAACCGCGAGCAGTACTTC.

The chain has TRBV6-5 and TRBJ2-7, with D possibly TRBD2 on 5 matching bases. The CDR3 is made up of 12 amino acids. CDR1 MNHEY and CDR2 SVGAGI come from the germline V gene. The ends were cut back, 4 bases at V and 6 bases at J, with 10 bases in the middle. Here the CDR3 DNA reads TGTGCCAGCAGTTTCCTAGCTGGCGAGCAGTACTTC. Protein: CASSFLAGEQYF.

V and J are TRBV19 and TRBJ1-2; D is possibly TRBD1 (5 bases). Germline loops: CDR1 LNHDA, CDR2 SQIVND (reference sequence). This CDR3 has 13 residues. V lost 6 bases to trimming and J lost 4 bases, with 12 bases between them. The CDR3 nucleotides are TGTGCCAGTAGCCCAGGGCCACTCTATGGCTACACCTTC. Its protein product is CASSPGPLYGYTF.

The V call is TRBV7-3, the J call TRBJ2-7, with 9 bases lining up with TRBD1. Germline trimming cut 2 bases from V and 0 bases from J; bases unmatched to any gene: 2. This CDR3 region has 15 residues. Germline CDR1 and CDR2: SGHTA and FQGTGA. CDR3 protein: CASSLGTGISYEQYF. In DNA form, the CDR3 reads TGTGCCAGCAGCTTAGGGACAGGGATCTCCTACGAGCAGTACTTC.

The V call is TRBV21-1, the J call TRBJ2-5; the D call TRBD2 from the table was never checked on the DNA. TRBV21-1 is given as a pseudogene. This CDR3 is built from 18 residues. The CDR3 DNA sequence: TGTGCCAGCAGCAAAAGATACGCAACCAAACTGTACCAAGAGACCCAGTACTTC. Protein product: CASSKRYATKLYQETQYF.

The chain links TRBV7-9 to TRBJ2-5; the D gene is possibly TRBD1 (6 bases). This CDR3 spans 13 amino acids. Per the germline V gene, CDR1 is SEHNR and CDR2 is FQNEAQ (reference sequence). Trimming pared 5 bases from V and 4 bases from J, leaving 11 bases between. CDR3 nucleotides: TGTGCCAGCAGCACACAGGGTTCAGAGACCCAGTACTTC. Amino acids: CASSTQGSETQYF.

CDR3 in DNA: TGTGCCAGCAGCCTAACGGGGGGTGACACAGATACGCAGTATTTT. Its protein product is CASSLTGGDTDTQYF. The chain uses TRBV7-8 and TRBJ2-3, with 7 nucleotides matching TRBD2. V was pared by 5 bases and J by 2 bases, with 7 bases of the junction left unmatched. From germline, CDR1 is SGHVS and CDR2 FQNEAQ. There are 15 residues in the CDR3.

The rearrangement links TRBV6-1 to TRBJ2-1; 10 bases align to TRBD2. The CDR3 has 15 residues. The V and J ends lost 4 bases and 4 bases, in that order; junction bases with no gene match: 4. Germline V gene sequence: CDR1 MNHNS, CDR2 SASEGT. CDR3 DNA: TGTGCCAGCAGTGGATTAGCGGGAGGTTACAATGAGCAGTTCTTC. This gives the protein CASSGLAGGYNEQFF.

V is TRBV5-1 and J is TRBJ1-1; 7 bases are shared with TRBD1. CDR1 and CDR2 (germline): SGHRS, YFSETQ. V was clipped by 7 bases and J by 4 bases; unmatched bases: 13. CDR3 length: 15 residues. The CDR3 loop reads CASQPGGGEGTEAFF. Written as DNA, the CDR3 is TGCGCCAGCCAACCTGGAGGGGGCGAGGGCACTGAAGCTTTCTTT.

CDR3 sequence (DNA): TGTGCCAGCGGTCGAGCAGAGACCCAGTACTTC. Protein sequence: CASGRAETQYF. The chain combines TRBV11-2 with TRBJ2-5; D is unresolved. The CDR3 totals 11 residues. V lost 8 bases and J lost 4, with 8 bases in between. In germline, CDR1 is SGHAT, CDR2 FQNNGV.

The V call is TRBV10-1, the J call TRBJ2-2; TRBD1 agrees at 7 bases. Germline V CDR1 and CDR2: WNHNN, SYGVQD (reference sequence). The CDR3 is made up of 14 amino acids. V trimming: 4 bases; J trimming: 1 base; junction bases outside the gene matches: 0. CDR3 region: CASSGDRNTGELFF. The DNA for the CDR3 is TGCGCCAGCAGTGGGGACAGGAACACCGGGGAGCTGTTTTTT.

V gene TRBV27 combines with J gene TRBJ1-6; tentative D call: TRBD1 (5 bases). With 6 bases removed from V and 2 bases from J, the gap between germline ends came to 14 bases. Germline lookup yields CDR1 MNHEY and CDR2 SMNVEV (reference sequence). This CDR3 has 16 residues. The CDR3, as DNA: TGTGCCAGCAGGGACCTTCAGGGCACCTATAATTCACCCCTCCACTTT. Protein sequence: CASRDLQGTYNSPLHF.

The gene calls are TRBV5-1 and TRBJ2-1; D may be TRBD1 (5 bases). V dropped 4 bases and J dropped 7 bases, with 18 bases sitting between them. The germline CDR1 and CDR2 sequences are SGHRS and YFSETQ. This CDR3 has 15 residues. The CDR3 is CASSPGYRAENEQFF. CDR3 nucleotide sequence: TGCGCCAGCAGCCCAGGGTATCGGGCGGAAAATGAGCAGTTCTTC.

The chain links TRBV9 to TRBJ2-3; unclear D gene. Germline CDR1 and CDR2: SGDLS and YYNGEE. Trimming took off 3 bases at V and 6 bases at J, with 8 bases between the two ends. The length of the CDR3 is 12 residues. Here the CDR3 DNA reads TGTGCCAGCAGCGCCGACTGGGATACGCAGTATTTT. It translates to CASSADWDTQYF.

The chain joins TRBV2 to TRBJ1-5, with 10 bases fitting TRBD1. Per germline, CDR1 SNHLY and CDR2 FYNNEI. This CDR3 has 14 amino acids. V lost 3 bases to trimming and J lost 9 bases; unmatched junction nucleotides: 5. The CDR3 nucleotides read TGTGCCAGCAGTGAGGACAGGGGGGAACGGCCCCAGCATTTT. It translates to CASSEDRGERPQHF.

J is TRBJ2-1 and V is TRBV18; TRBD2 is a possible D gene (5 bases). This CDR3 is built from 14 residues. Trimming took 4 bases from V and 7 from J, leaving 14 bases between them. CDR1 KGHSH and CDR2 LQKENI come from the germline V gene. The CDR3: CASSRVSGSNEQFF. The CDR3 nucleotides are TGTGCCAGCTCACGTGTCTCGGGGTCGAATGAGCAGTTCTTC. The complete variable domain, with remaining parts taken from reference TRBV18 and TRBJ2-1, reads NAGVMQNPRHLVRRRGQEARLRCSPMKGHSHVYWYRQLPEEGLKFMVYLQKENIIDESGMPKERFSAEFPKEGPSILRIQQVVRGDSAAYFCASSRVSGSNEQFFGPGTRLTVL.

This clone was detected only a few times. This chain links TRBV4-2 with TRBJ1-1, with 8 bases aligning to TRBD1. V shed 4 bases and J 5 bases; nucleotides not matched to a gene: 9. There are 15 residues in the CDR3. Germline V gene data show CDR1 as LGHNA and CDR2 as YNFKEQ. CDR3 DNA sequence: TGTGCCAGCAGCCCCTTGACAGGGGAAAGGACTGAAGCTTTCTTT. Translating gives CASSPLTGERTEAFF.